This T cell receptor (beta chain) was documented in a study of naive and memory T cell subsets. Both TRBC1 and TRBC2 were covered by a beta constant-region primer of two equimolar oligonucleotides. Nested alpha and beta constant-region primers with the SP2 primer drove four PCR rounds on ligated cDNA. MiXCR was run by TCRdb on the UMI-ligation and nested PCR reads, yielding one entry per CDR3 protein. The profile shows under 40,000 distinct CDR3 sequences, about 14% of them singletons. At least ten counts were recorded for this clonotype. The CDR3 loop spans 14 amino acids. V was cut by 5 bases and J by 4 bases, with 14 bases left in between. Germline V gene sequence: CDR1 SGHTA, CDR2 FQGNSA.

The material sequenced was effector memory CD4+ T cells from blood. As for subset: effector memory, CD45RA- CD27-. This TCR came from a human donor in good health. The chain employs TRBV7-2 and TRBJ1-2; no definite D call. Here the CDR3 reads CASSPVPPGYGYTF. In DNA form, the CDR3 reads TGTGCCAGCAGCCCCGTCCCTCCGGGCTATGGCTACACCTTC.